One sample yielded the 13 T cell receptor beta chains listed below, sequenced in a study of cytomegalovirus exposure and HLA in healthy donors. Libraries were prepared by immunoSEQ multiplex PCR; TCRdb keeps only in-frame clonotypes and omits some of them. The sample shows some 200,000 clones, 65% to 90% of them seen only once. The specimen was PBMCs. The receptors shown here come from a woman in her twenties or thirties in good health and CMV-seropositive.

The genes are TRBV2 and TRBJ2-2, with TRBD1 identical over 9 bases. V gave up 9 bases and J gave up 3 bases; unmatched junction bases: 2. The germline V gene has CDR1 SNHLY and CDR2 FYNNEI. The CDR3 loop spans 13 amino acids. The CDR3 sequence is CARRTGDTGELFF. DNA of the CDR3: TGTGCCAGGAGGACAGGGGACACCGGGGAGCTGTTTTTT.

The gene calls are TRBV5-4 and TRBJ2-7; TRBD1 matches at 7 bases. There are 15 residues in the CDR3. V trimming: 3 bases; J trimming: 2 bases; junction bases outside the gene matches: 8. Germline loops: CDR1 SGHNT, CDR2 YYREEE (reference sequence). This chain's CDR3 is CASSSQGGLAYEQYF. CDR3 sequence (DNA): TGTGCCAGCAGCTCCCAAGGGGGCTTAGCCTACGAGCAGTACTTC.

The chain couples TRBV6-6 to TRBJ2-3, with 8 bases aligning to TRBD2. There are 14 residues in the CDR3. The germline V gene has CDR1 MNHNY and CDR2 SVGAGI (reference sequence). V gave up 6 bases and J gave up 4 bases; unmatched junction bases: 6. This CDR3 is CASSLLADADTQYF. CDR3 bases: TGTGCCAGCAGCTTACTAGCGGATGCAGATACGCAGTATTTT.

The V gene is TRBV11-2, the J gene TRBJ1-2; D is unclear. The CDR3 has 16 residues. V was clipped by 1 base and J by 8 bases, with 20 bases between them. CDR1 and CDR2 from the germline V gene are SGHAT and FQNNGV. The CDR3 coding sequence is TGTGCCAGCAGCTTAGTAAGGAAGGACCGGGATGGGGGCTACACCTTC. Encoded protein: CASSLVRKDRDGGYTF.

The CDR3: CASKARLAATRGNEQFF. The CDR3, as DNA: TGCGCCAGCAAGGCAAGACTAGCGGCCACCCGGGGCAATGAGCAGTTCTTC. This chain joins TRBV5-1 and TRBJ2-1; 9 nucleotides match TRBD2. Germline V gives CDR1 SGHRS, CDR2 YFSETQ. This CDR3 has 17 residues. Trimming at V came to 6 bases and at J to 6 bases, leaving 16 bases not matched to a gene.

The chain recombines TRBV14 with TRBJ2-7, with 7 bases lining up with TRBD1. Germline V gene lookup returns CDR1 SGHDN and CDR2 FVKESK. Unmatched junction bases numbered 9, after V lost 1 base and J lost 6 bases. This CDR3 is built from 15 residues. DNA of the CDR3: TGTGCCAGCAGCCAAGTCTGGACAGGAATCGGCGAGCAGTACTTC. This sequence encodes CASSQVWTGIGEQYF.

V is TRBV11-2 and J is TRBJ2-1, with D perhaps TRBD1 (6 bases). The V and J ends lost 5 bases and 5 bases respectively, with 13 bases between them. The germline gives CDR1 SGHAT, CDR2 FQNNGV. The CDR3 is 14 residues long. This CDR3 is CASSPNPGDNEQFF. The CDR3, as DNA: TGTGCCAGCAGCCCAAACCCAGGGGACAATGAGCAGTTCTTC.

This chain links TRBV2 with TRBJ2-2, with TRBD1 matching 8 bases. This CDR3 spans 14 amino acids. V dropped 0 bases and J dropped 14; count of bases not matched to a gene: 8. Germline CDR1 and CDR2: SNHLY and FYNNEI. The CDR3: CASSEAVSQGVLFF. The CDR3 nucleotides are TGTGCCAGCAGTGAAGCGGTATCACAGGGGGTACTGTTTTTT.

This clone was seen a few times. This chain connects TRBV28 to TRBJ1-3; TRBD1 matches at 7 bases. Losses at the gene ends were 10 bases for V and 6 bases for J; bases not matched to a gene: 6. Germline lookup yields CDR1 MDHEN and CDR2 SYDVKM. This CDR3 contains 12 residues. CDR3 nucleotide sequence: TGTGCCACCCGGGACAGTATAAACACCATATATTTT. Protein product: CATRDSINTIYF.

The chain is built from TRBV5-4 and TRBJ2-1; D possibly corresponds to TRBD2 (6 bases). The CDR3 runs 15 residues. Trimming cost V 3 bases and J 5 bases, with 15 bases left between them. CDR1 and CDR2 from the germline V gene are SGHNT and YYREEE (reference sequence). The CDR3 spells CASSSGTPLNNEQFF. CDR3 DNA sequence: TGTGCCAGCAGCTCCGGGACTCCGCTAAACAATGAGCAGTTCTTC.

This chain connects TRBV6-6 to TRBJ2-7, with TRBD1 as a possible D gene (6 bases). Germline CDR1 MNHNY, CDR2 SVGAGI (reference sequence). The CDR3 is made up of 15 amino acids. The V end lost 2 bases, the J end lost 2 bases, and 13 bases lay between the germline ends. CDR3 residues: CASSYPDRSTYEQYF. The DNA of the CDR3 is TGTGCCAGCAGTTACCCGGACAGAAGTACCTACGAGCAGTACTTC.

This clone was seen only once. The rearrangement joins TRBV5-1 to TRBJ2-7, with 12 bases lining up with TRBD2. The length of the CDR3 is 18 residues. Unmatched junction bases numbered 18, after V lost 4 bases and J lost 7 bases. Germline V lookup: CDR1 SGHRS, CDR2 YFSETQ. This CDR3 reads CASSRDLAGGPIVGEQYF. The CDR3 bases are TGCGCCAGCAGCCGCGACCTAGCGGGAGGGCCGATAGTAGGGGAGCAGTACTTC.

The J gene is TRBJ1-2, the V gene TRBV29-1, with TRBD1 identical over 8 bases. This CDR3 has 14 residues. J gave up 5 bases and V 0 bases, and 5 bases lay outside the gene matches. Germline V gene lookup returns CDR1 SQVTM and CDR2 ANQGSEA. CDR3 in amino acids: CSVEDPGTGYGYTF. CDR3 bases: TGCAGCGTTGAAGATCCGGGGACAGGTTATGGCTACACCTTC. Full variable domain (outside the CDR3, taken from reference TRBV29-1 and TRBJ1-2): SAVISQKPSRDICQRGTSLTIQCQVDSQVTMMFWYRQQPGQSLTLIATANQGSEATYESGFVIDKFPISRPNLTFSTLTVSNMSPEDSSIYLCSVEDPGTGYGYTFGSGTRLTVV.